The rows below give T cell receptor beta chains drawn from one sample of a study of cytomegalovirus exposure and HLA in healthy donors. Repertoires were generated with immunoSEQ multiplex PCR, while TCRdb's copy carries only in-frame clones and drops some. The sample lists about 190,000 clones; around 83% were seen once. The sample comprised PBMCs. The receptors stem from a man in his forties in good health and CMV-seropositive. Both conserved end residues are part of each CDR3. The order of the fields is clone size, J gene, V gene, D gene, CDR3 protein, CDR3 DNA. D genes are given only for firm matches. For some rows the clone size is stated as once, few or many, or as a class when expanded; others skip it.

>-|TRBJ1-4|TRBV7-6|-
CASSRRDSGEKLFF
TGTGCCAGCAGCCGCCGGGACTCGGGTGAAAAACTGTTTTTT
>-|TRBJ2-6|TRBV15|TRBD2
CATSTGLAGRANVLTF
TGTGCCACCAGCACCGGACTAGCGGGAAGGGCCAACGTCCTGACTTTC
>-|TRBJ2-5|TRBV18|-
CASSLPLREETQYF
TGTGCCAGCTCTCTACCTTTACGGGAGGAGACCCAGTACTTC
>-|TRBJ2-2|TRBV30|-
CACLFRTMNTGELFF
TGTGCCTGTCTTTTTAGGACAATGAACACCGGGGAGCTGTTTTTT
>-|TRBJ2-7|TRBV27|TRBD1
CASSLTGREQYF
TGTGCCAGCAGCCTGACAGGGCGCGAGCAGTACTTC
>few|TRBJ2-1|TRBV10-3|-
CAISVSGGPDNEQFF
TGTGCCATCAGTGTTAGCGGAGGCCCCGACAATGAGCAGTTCTTC
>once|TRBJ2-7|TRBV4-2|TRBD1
CASSQAGVGGTAYEQYF
TGTGCCAGCAGCCAAGCCGGGGTAGGGGGCACGGCATACGAGCAGTACTTC
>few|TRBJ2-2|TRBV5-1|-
CASSLAEADTGELFF
TGCGCCAGCAGCTTGGCCGAGGCGGACACCGGGGAGCTGTTTTTT
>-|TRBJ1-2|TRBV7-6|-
CASSHKPTDTNYGYTF
TGTGCCAGCAGTCATAAACCGACAGACACTAACTATGGCTACACCTTC
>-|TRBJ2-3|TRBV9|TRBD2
CASSVGGGDTQCF
TGTGCCAGCAGCGTAGGGGGAGGGGATACGCAGTGTTTT
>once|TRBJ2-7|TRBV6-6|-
CASSTGAYEQYF
TGTGCCAGCAGTACAGGAGCCTACGAGCAGTACTTC
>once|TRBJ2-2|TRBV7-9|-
CASSFPTSNLGPGELFF
TGTGCCAGCAGCTTCCCGACTTCTAATTTGGGTCCCGGGGAGCTGTTTTTT
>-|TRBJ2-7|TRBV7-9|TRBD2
CASSLASGRGYEQYF
TGTGCCAGCAGCTTAGCTAGCGGGAGAGGGTACGAGCAGTACTTC
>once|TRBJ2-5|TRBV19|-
CASSPDLGETQYF
TGTGCCAGTAGCCCTGACCTCGGGGAGACCCAGTACTTC
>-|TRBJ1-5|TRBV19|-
CASSMQGFSNQPQHF
TGTGCCAGTAGTATGCAGGGGTTTAGCAATCAGCCCCAGCATTTT
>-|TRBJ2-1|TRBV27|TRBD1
CASSLVRGLYNEQFF
TGTGCCAGCAGTTTGGTCAGGGGGCTTTACAATGAGCAGTTCTTC
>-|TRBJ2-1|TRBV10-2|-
CASTGAEVRDEQFF
TGCGCCAGCACCGGTGCGGAGGTTCGCGATGAGCAGTTCTTC
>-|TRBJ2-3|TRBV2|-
CASSELSTDTQYF
TGTGCCAGCAGTGAACTAAGCACAGATACGCAGTATTTT
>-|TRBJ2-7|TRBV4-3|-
CASSQEASSYEQYF
TGCGCCAGCAGCCAAGAGGCCAGCTCCTACGAGCAGTACTTC
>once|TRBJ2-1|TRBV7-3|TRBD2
CASSPTSGTYNEQFF
TGTGCCAGCAGTCCTACTAGCGGAACCTACAATGAGCAGTTCTTC
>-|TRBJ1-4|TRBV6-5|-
CASSYSTAMNEKLFF
TGTGCCAGCAGTTACTCGACAGCGATGAATGAAAAACTGTTTTTT
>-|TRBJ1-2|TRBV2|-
CASSEIGVRDGYTF
TGTGCCAGCAGTGAAATCGGGGTAAGGGATGGCTACACCTTC
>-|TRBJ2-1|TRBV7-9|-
CSGGSPGNEQFF
TGTTCAGGAGGGTCTCCTGGCAATGAGCAGTTCTTC
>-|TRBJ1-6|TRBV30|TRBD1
CASGPTGGTSPLHF
TGTGCCTCGGGGCCAACAGGGGGAACTTCACCCCTCCACTTT
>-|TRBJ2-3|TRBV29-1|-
CSVALAGGTDTQYF
TGCAGCGTTGCACTAGCTGGCGGTACAGATACGCAGTATTTT
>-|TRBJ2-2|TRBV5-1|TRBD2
CASSLAAGGTGELFF
TGCGCCAGCAGCTTGGCAGCGGGAGGCACCGGGGAGCTGTTTTTT
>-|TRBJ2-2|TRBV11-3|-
CASARGDTGETGELFF
TGTGCCAGCGCGAGGGGCGATACGGGAGAGACCGGGGAGCTGTTTTTT
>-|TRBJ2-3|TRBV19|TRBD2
CASSIAGGSDTQYF
TGTGCCAGTAGTATAGCGGGAGGGTCAGATACGCAGTATTTT
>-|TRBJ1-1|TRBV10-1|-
CASSESSTEAFF
TGCGCCAGCAGTGAGTCCAGCACTGAAGCTTTCTTT
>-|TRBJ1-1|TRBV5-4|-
CASSPGGTVNTEAFF
TGTGCCAGCAGCCCGGGGGGGACCGTGAACACTGAAGCTTTCTTT
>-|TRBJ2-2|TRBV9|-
CASSVEVFGSGELFF
TGTGCCAGCAGCGTAGAGGTCTTCGGGTCTGGGGAGCTGTTTTTT
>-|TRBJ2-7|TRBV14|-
CASSQDLGYEQYF
TGTGCCAGCAGCCAAGATCTCGGGTACGAGCAGTACTTC
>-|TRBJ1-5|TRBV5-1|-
CASSLDGDSNQPQHF
TGCGCCAGCAGCTTGGACGGGGATAGCAATCAGCCCCAGCATTTT
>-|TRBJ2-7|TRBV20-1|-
CSARSAYEQYF
TGCAGTGCTAGGAGTGCCTACGAGCAGTACTTC
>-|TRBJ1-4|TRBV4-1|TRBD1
CASSARTGDGWEKLFF
TGCGCCAGCAGCGCCCGAACAGGGGACGGGTGGGAAAAACTGTTTTTT
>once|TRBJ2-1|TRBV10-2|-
CASSEPRVSSYNEQFF
TGCGCCAGCAGTGAGCCCAGGGTGAGCTCCTACAATGAGCAGTTCTTC
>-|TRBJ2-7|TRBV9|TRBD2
CASGMGGVSYEQYF
TGTGCCAGCGGTATGGGGGGGGTCTCCTACGAGCAGTACTTC
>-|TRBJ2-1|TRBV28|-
CASKDGAGENEQFF
TGTGCCAGCAAGGACGGGGCAGGGGAAAATGAGCAGTTCTTC
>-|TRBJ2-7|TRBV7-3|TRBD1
CASSLLGQGSNEQYF
TGTGCCAGCAGCTTACTTGGACAGGGGTCGAACGAGCAGTACTTC
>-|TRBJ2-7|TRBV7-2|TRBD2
CASSAAQLAGVEQYF
TGTGCCAGCAGCGCCGCGCAACTAGCGGGAGTGGAGCAGTACTTC
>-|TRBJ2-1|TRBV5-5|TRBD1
CASSAGTVPSSYNEQFF
TGTGCCAGCAGCGCTGGGACAGTTCCAAGCTCCTACAATGAGCAGTTCTTC
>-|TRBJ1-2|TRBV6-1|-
CASSEDQGILPTGYTF
TGTGCCAGCAGTGAAGATCAGGGGATCCTCCCTACTGGCTACACCTTC
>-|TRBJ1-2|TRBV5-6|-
CASSLPPTSGNYGYTF
TGTGCCAGCAGCTTACCACCAACTTCAGGGAACTATGGCTACACCTTC
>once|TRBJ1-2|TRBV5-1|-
CASSLNDQGYTF
TGCGCCAGCAGCCTGAACGATCAGGGATACACCTTC
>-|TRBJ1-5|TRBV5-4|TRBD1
CASSLQGANQPQHF
TGTGCCAGCAGCTTGCAGGGGGCGAATCAGCCCCAGCATTTT
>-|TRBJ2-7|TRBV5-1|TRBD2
CASSFGLAGIYEQYF
TGCGCCAGCAGCTTTGGACTAGCGGGGATTTACGAGCAGTACTTC
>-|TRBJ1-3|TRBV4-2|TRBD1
CASSRGTVSGNTIYF
TGTGCCAGCAGCCGCGGGACAGTCTCTGGAAACACCATATATTTT
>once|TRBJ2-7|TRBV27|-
CASSFGGALYEQYF
TGTGCCAGCAGTTTCGGGGGAGCCCTCTACGAGCAGTACTTC
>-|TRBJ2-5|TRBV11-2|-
CASSLVRQRETQYF
TGTGCCAGCAGCTTAGTGAGACAAAGGGAGACCCAGTACTTC
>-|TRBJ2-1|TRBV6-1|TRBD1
CASSEATGGWNEQFF
TGTGCCAGCAGTGAAGCGACAGGGGGCTGGAATGAGCAGTTCTTC
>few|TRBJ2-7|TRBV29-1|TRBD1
CSASRTGPLYEQYF
TGCAGCGCGTCCCGGACAGGGCCCCTGTACGAGCAGTACTTC
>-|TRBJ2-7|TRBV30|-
CAWSRGRGYEQYF
TGTGCCTGGAGCCGAGGACGGGGCTACGAGCAGTACTTC